Below are 10 T cell receptor beta chains sequenced from a single sample in a study of cytomegalovirus exposure and HLA in healthy donors. 13 Jbeta primers and 60 Vbeta primers were used for the PCR. Data came from immunoSEQ multiplex PCR; TCRdb stores just in-frame clones and leaves some out. The repertoire holds 85,000 to 100,000 clones, approximately 64% seen once, with 3% to 3.5% in the top ten. The sequencing sample was made of PBMCs. Every receptor here comes from a man between 60 and 75 years old in good health and CMV-seronegative.

The chain is built from TRBV11-3 and TRBJ2-2; D is unclear. V lost 7 bases and J 3 bases, leaving 3 bases between the germline ends. The CDR3 runs 11 residues. Germline CDR1 is SGHNT and CDR2 is YENEEA. This chain's CDR3 is CASTYTGELFF. CDR3 in DNA: TGTGCCAGCACCTACACCGGGGAGCTGTTTTTT.

In its sample, this clone was seen a few times. This rearrangement joins TRBV15 to TRBJ1-2; 10 nucleotides line up with TRBD1. Losses at the gene ends were 1 base for V and 2 bases for J; bases not matched to a gene: 4. The CDR3 is made up of 16 amino acids. CDR1 and CDR2 from the germline V gene are LNHNV and YYDKDF (reference sequence). CDR3: CATSRAPGQGNYGYTF. The CDR3 DNA reads as TGTGCCACCAGCAGAGCCCCGGGACAGGGGAACTATGGCTACACCTTC.

The chain recombines TRBV6-1 with TRBJ2-3; the D is unclear. V lost 5 bases and J 3 bases, leaving 3 bases between the germline ends. The CDR3 is 11 residues long. Looked up from germline, CDR1 is MNHNS and CDR2 is SASEGT. For the CDR3, the DNA is TGTGCCAGCAGTCGGACAGATACGCAGTATTTT. Encoded protein: CASSRTDTQYF.

CDR3 sequence: CASSAPPRAESSYNEQFF. Written as DNA, the CDR3 is TGTGCCAGCAGCGCACCCCCGAGGGCGGAGAGCTCCTACAATGAGCAGTTCTTC. The chain couples TRBV9 to TRBJ2-1, with D maybe TRBD2 (5 bases). Trimming removed 3 bases at V and 0 bases at J, with 19 bases between. This CDR3 is built from 18 residues. Germline CDR1 reads SGDLS; CDR2 reads YYNGEE.

The chain couples TRBV2 to TRBJ1-5, with a possible D match to TRBD1 (5 bases). The CDR3 is made up of 16 amino acids. V was clipped by 4 bases and J by 0 bases, with 13 bases between them. The germline V gene has CDR1 SNHLY and CDR2 FYNNEI. CDR3 sequence: CASSGSDSLSNQPQHF. CDR3 DNA sequence: TGTGCCAGCAGTGGAAGTGACAGCCTTAGCAATCAGCCCCAGCATTTT.

To note about this clone: Different DNA sequences within this sample yield the same CDR3. The chain recombines TRBV7-9 with TRBJ1-2; perhaps TRBD1 as D (6 bases). The CDR3 runs to 12 residues. V lost 2 bases to trimming and J lost 7 bases, with 8 bases between them. Germline V gene data show CDR1 as SEHNR and CDR2 as FQNEAQ (reference sequence). CDR3 sequence reads: CASSLQGSGYTF. CDR3 sequence (DNA): TGTGCCAGCAGCTTACAGGGGTCTGGCTACACCTTC. The variable domain in full, completed from reference TRBV7-9 and TRBJ1-2, reads DTGVSQNPRHKITKRGQNVTFRCDPISEHNRLYWYRQTLGQGPEFLTYFQNEAQLEKSRLLSDRFSAERPKGSFSTLEIQRTEQGDSAMYLCASSLQGSGYTFGSGTRLTVV.

The chain links TRBV6-4 to TRBJ2-3; 7 bases match TRBD2. Trimming removed 6 bases from V and 0 bases from J; junction bases left unmatched: 9. The germline V gene has CDR1 MRHNA and CDR2 SNTAGT. The CDR3 is made up of 16 amino acids. The CDR3 region has the DNA TGTGCCAGCAGCCGAACTAGCGCCTCTAGCACAGATACGCAGTATTTT. Amino acids: CASSRTSASSTDTQYF.

The chain has TRBV10-3 and TRBJ1-3, with D perhaps TRBD1 (6 bases). Per germline, CDR1 ENHRY and CDR2 SYGVKD. The ends were cut back, 4 bases at V and 0 bases at J, with 7 bases in the middle. This CDR3 contains 14 residues. The CDR3 is CAISGTVSGNTIYF. The CDR3 DNA follows: TGTGCCATCAGTGGGACAGTCTCTGGAAACACCATATATTTT.

This clone has more than one count but fewer than ten. The CDR3 is CASSLSQRTEAFF. The CDR3 bases are TGTGCCAGCAGTTTATCGCAGAGGACTGAAGCTTTCTTT. This chain uses TRBV27 with TRBJ1-1; D gene ambiguous. The CDR3 totals 13 residues. Trimming cost V 0 bases and J 5 bases, with 7 bases left between them. Germline V gene data show CDR1 as MNHEY and CDR2 as SMNVEV (reference sequence).

The chain combines TRBV5-4 with TRBJ2-3; TRBD2 might be the D (6 bases). This CDR3 region has 15 residues. The V and J ends lost 0 bases and 3 bases respectively, with 11 bases between them. Germline CDR1 and CDR2: SGHNT and YYREEE (reference sequence). The CDR3 spells CASSLELATTDTQYF. For the CDR3, the DNA is TGTGCCAGCAGCTTGGAGCTAGCGACGACAGATACGCAGTATTTT.